Below are 18 T cell receptor beta chains sequenced from a single sample in a study of blood T cell repertoires in COVID-19. TCRdb keeps only in-frame clones here, not all; method: immunoSEQ multiplex PCR. The sample consists of about 320,000 clones, approximately 85% of them appearing once. The sequenced material came from peripheral blood. Every receptor here comes from a human donor in a cohort sampled during active COVID-19.

This clone has more than one count but fewer than ten. This sequence joins TRBV2 and TRBJ2-2, with 8 bases matching TRBD1. The CDR3 consists of 15 residues. The V gene's germline CDR1 is SNHLY and CDR2 FYNNEI. With 2 bases clipped from V and 4 bases from J, the junction kept 3 bases outside the gene matches. The CDR3 region has the DNA TGTGCCAGCAGTGAAATCAGGGGGCGCACCGGGGAGCTGTTTTTT. Protein: CASSEIRGRTGELFF.

This sequence joins TRBV5-1 and TRBJ2-1, with TRBD1 as a possible D gene (5 bases). V was pared by 7 bases and J by 9 bases, with 14 bases between. Germline V gene lookup returns CDR1 SGHRS and CDR2 YFSETQ. The CDR3 has 12 amino acids. The CDR3 DNA follows: TGCGCCAGCTTTACGACAGTCGTTGAGCAGTTCTTC. The encoded protein is CASFTTVVEQFF.

This clone came up once. In DNA form, the CDR3 reads TGCGCCAGCAGCCCGGGACTAGCCGGGGAGCTGTTTTTT. Translation: CASSPGLAGELFF. The chain recombines TRBV5-1 with TRBJ2-2; 8 bases are a match to TRBD2. The CDR3 consists of 13 residues. Germline V CDR1 and CDR2: SGHRS, YFSETQ. Unmatched junction bases numbered 2, after V lost 4 bases and J lost 6 bases.

This clone was counted between two and nine times. V gene TRBV7-9 combines with J gene TRBJ2-7; 9 nucleotides match TRBD1. CDR1 and CDR2 from the germline V gene are SEHNR and FQNEAQ (reference sequence). J lost 5 bases, V lost 5 bases, and 7 bases had no gene match. The length of the CDR3 is 14 residues. The CDR3 DNA reads as TGTGCCAGCAGCCGGGGGACAGGGTGGGACGAGCAGTACTTC. Encoded protein: CASSRGTGWDEQYF.

The V gene is TRBV19, the J gene TRBJ1-3, with D possibly matching TRBD1 (6 bases). Germline V gene sequence: CDR1 LNHDA, CDR2 SQIVND (reference sequence). This CDR3 is 15 amino acids long. V dropped 3 bases and J dropped 0 bases, with 9 bases sitting between them. The CDR3 nucleotides are TGTGCCAGTAGTATCAACAGGGCCTCTGGAAACACCATATATTTT. Its protein product is CASSINRASGNTIYF.

The chain links TRBV20-1 to TRBJ2-7; the match to TRBD2 covers 11 bases. The CDR3 contains 15 residues. Trimming cost V 3 bases and J 4 bases; bases outside gene matches: 8. Germline V gene lookup returns CDR1 DFQATT and CDR2 SNEGSKA (reference sequence). In nucleotides, the CDR3 is TGCAGTGCTAGTCCGACTAGCGGGGACCCGTACGAGCAGTACTTC. This sequence encodes CSASPTSGDPYEQYF.

The rearrangement uses TRBV19 and TRBJ1-5, with a possible D match to TRBD1 (5 bases). The CDR3 runs 13 residues. The germline V gene has CDR1 LNHDA and CDR2 SQIVND (reference sequence). V lost 7 bases to trimming and J lost 7 bases, with 14 bases between them. CDR3 protein: CASTEGSRQPQHF. The CDR3 bases are TGTGCCAGTACGGAGGGGAGTCGGCAGCCCCAGCATTTT.

The V and J genes are TRBV12-5 and TRBJ2-3; 7 nucleotides align to TRBD2. Germline values: CDR1 LGHNT, CDR2 FRNRAP. The CDR3 length is 15 residues. Trimming at V came to 1 base and at J to 2 bases, leaving 3 bases not matched to a gene. The CDR3 DNA follows: TGTGCTAGTGGTTTGGGGGCGGGGGTCACAGATACGCAGTATTTT. It yields the protein CASGLGAGVTDTQYF.

V and J are TRBV15 and TRBJ1-6; 7 bases are a match to TRBD1. V gave up 2 bases and J gave up 10 bases; unmatched junction bases: 11. The CDR3 consists of 16 residues. Germline assignment: CDR1 LNHNV and CDR2 YYDKDF (reference sequence). CDR3 nucleotide sequence: TGTGCCACCAGCAGACACCGGACAGGTGGAAAGTCACCCCTCCACTTT. It codes for CATSRHRTGGKSPLHF. The whole variable domain, filled in from reference TRBV15 and TRBJ1-6, reads DAMVIQNPRYQVTQFGKPVTLSCSQTLNHNVMYWYQQKSSQAPKLLFHYYDKDFNNEADTPDNFQSRRPNTSFCFLDIRSPGLGDTAMYLCATSRHRTGGKSPLHFGNGTRLTVT.

The chain recombines TRBV7-8 with TRBJ2-7; a weak D match, TRBD2 (7 bases). The CDR3 has 15 amino acids. Per germline, CDR1 SGHVS and CDR2 FQNEAQ. V lost 1 base and J 3 bases, leaving 13 bases between the germline ends. CDR3 nucleotide sequence: TGTGCCAGCAGCTTAGGCCGGGGAGGGGGCTACGAGCAGTACTTC. Its protein is CASSLGRGGGYEQYF.

The chain carries TRBV6-5 and TRBJ1-1, with TRBD1 matching 8 bases. The germline V gene encodes CDR1 MNHEY and CDR2 SVGAGI. This CDR3 region has 14 residues. With V trimmed by 7 bases and J by 7 bases, 11 bases remained unmatched. The CDR3 region is CASINPDRADEAFF. The CDR3 DNA reads TGTGCCAGCATCAACCCGGACAGGGCCGATGAAGCTTTCTTT.

The V gene is TRBV6-5, the J gene TRBJ2-1; 10 nucleotides line up with TRBD1. The CDR3 runs 12 residues. Trimming removed 6 bases from V and 12 bases from J; junction bases left unmatched: 5. Per germline, CDR1 MNHEY and CDR2 SVGAGI. DNA of the CDR3: TGTGCCAGCAGACGGGACAGGGGCTTGCAGTTCTTC. Amino acids: CASRRDRGLQFF.

CDR3 sequence (DNA): TGTGCCAGCAGCCAAGTAGCTAGCGGGGGGGCCAGAAACAATGAGCAGTTCTTC. Translation gives CASSQVASGGARNNEQFF. The rearrangement uses TRBV3-1 (or the pseudogene TRBV3-2) and TRBJ2-1; 12 nucleotides line up with TRBD2. Germline CDR1 and CDR2: LGHDT and YNNKEL (reference sequence). The CDR3 consists of 18 residues. Trimming at V came to 1 base and at J to 5 bases, leaving 9 bases not matched to a gene.

The chain carries TRBV3-1 (or the pseudogene TRBV3-2) and TRBJ1-5; D remains ambiguous. This CDR3 is 15 amino acids long. V was pared by 1 base and J by 0 bases, with 7 bases between. Germline lookup yields CDR1 LGHDT and CDR2 YNNKEL (reference sequence). Here the CDR3 reads CASSQAPNSNQPQHF. In nucleotides, the CDR3 is TGTGCCAGCAGCCAAGCCCCAAATAGCAATCAGCCCCAGCATTTT.

The chain is built from TRBV20-1 and TRBJ1-2; no definite D call. The CDR3 runs 9 residues. Germline V gene sequence: CDR1 DFQATT, CDR2 SNEGSKA (reference sequence). V gave up 3 bases and J gave up 7 bases, with 3 bases separating them. The CDR3 here is CSASLGYTF. In nucleotides, the CDR3 is TGCAGTGCTAGTCTTGGCTACACCTTC.

A few counts support this clone. This chain joins TRBV4-1 and TRBJ2-7; tentatively, D is TRBD1 (5 bases). V was pared by 4 bases and J by 3 bases, with 10 bases between. The CDR3 spans 13 residues. The germline gives CDR1 MGHRA, CDR2 YSYEKL. The CDR3: CASSPGPSYEQYF. CDR3 in DNA: TGCGCCAGCAGCCCAGGGCCTAGCTACGAGCAGTACTTC.

The rearrangement uses TRBV5-5 and TRBJ2-7; possibly TRBD2 for D (6 bases). Germline CDR1 reads SGHKS; CDR2 reads YYEKEE (reference sequence). The CDR3 loop spans 11 amino acids. Between the trimmed V and J ends, which lost 5 bases and 3 bases, there was a span of 6 bases. The CDR3 DNA is TGTGCCAGCAGGCGGGGCTACGAGCAGTACTTC. This encodes CASRRGYEQYF. The entire variable domain, with the rest obtained from reference TRBV5-5 and TRBJ2-7, is as follows: DAGVTQSPTHLIKTRGQQVTLRCSPISGHKSVSWYQQVLGQGPQFIFQYYEKEERGRGNFPDRFSARQFPNYSSELNVNALLLGDSALYLCASRRGYEQYFGPGTRLTVT.

This rearrangement joins TRBV29-1 to TRBJ1-1; TRBD1 is a possible D gene (5 bases). Germline CDR1 is SQVTM and CDR2 is ANQGSEA. V was pared by 4 bases and J by 10 bases, with 13 bases between. The length of the CDR3 is 11 residues. The CDR3 coding sequence is TGCAGCGTTGGGGACTTAAATGTAGCTTTCTTT. Amino acid sequence: CSVGDLNVAFF.